The entry below gives a single T cell receptor (beta chain) sequence along with its context. What this receptor recognizes is not known. No much larger clone exists at a distance of one base, and base qualities are not known. Reading the label with the study, this specimen's treatment or condition is: in vitro stimulation with specific CMV peptide epitopes to enrich CMV-specific T cells. Instrument used: Illumina HiSeq 1500. Starting from the raw public reads, TCRdb applied fastp trimming at Q25, assembled clones with MiXCR and retained in-frame beta chains. Every distinct CDR3 protein forms one entry, paired with its most common genes and DNA. The sample table shows 640,000 or so distinct CDR3 sequences, and approximately 33% are seen once. The leading ten clones occupy about 20% of the sample. This sample was taken from a study of T cell repertoires in cytomegalovirus infection (dated by TCRdb to between 2019 and 2020). About the full investigation: Peptide stimulations targeted recently identified HLA-C-restricted CMV epitopes, whose presentation resists viral immunomodulation, together with well-studied HLA-B-restricted epitopes. Donor HLA type was relevant to the analysis, because carriage of CMV infection together with the matching HLA type was indicated by public TCR beta signatures.

Beyond this particular receptor, the publication reports: In both this cohort and an independent cohort of 300 to 450 donors, the cumulative frequency of public TCR beta family members distinguished carriers of CMV infection plus the relevant HLA type. The ex vivo response was dominated by HLA-C-restricted CMV-specific TCR beta clonotypes, which also provided the single most frequent clonotype in two of eight donors.

Spanning cysteine to phenylalanine, the CDR3 consists of 16 amino acids. CDR3 DNA only is kept here, 48 bases in frame from base 1. CDR1 and CDR2 are read off the germline V gene as SGHTA and FQGNSA. After removal of 4 bases from V and 2 bases from J, the junction retains 3 bases not matched to a gene. This material consisted of cultured PBMCs, taken from culture after CMV antigen stimulation. Recombination connected TRBV7-2 to TRBJ1-3; 12 of the junction bases match TRBD1. This sequence was found in a human donor in good health (CMV status not recorded). Some clones in this sample may be carry-over from other donors' samples. The CDR3 sequence is CASSSGQGAAGNTIYF. The DNA is as follows: TGTGCCAGCAGCTCGGGACAGGGGGCCGCTGGAAACACCATATATTTT.